These 11 T cell receptor beta chains originate from one sample sequenced in a study of T cells in Graves' hyperthyroidism and ophthalmopathy (dated by TCRdb to 2018 to 2020). Libraries were prepared through multiplex PCR. Instrument used: Illumina HiSeq 2000. TCR beta CDR3 regions were amplified from RNA transcripts. The first round of RT-PCR for the TCR CDR3 was performed with the HTBI primer set and the Qiagen OneStep RT-PCR kit. In-frame beta chains were kept once TCRdb had trimmed the public reads at Q25 with fastp and called clones with MiXCR. Rows with a matching CDR3 protein are joined into one entry that keeps the most common DNA and genes. The sample data list just under 750,000 distinct CDR3 sequences, and roughly a third of these were observed just once. The ten largest make up around 31% of the sample. Input material: blood. Receptors originate from a woman in her thirties or forties with Graves' hyperthyroidism.

This clonotype occurred many times. The chain has TRBV5-6 and TRBJ1-1; D is uncertain. The germline V and J ends were trimmed by 6 bases and 0 bases, with 9 bases remaining between them. Germline lookup yields CDR1 SGHDT and CDR2 YYEEEE. CDR3 length: 13 residues. Written as DNA, the CDR3 is TGTGCCAGCACCCGGGCTATGAACACTGAAGCTTTCTTT. Protein product: CASTRAMNTEAFF.

CDR3 region: CASSPPGQGGSPLHF. Here the CDR3 DNA reads TGTGCCAGCTCACCACCGGGACAGGGTGGCTCACCCCTCCACTTT. The chain couples TRBV7-2 to TRBJ1-6; 9 nucleotides match TRBD1. The V gene's germline CDR1 is SGHTA and CDR2 FQGNSA. The CDR3 sequence is 15 residues long. V lost 8 bases and J lost 10; bases outside the gene matches: 12.

The J gene is TRBJ1-3, the V gene TRBV4-3; perhaps TRBD1 as D (5 bases). Germline loops: CDR1 LGHNA, CDR2 YSLEER. With 0 bases removed from V and 3 bases from J, the gap between germline ends came to 9 bases. This CDR3 has 15 residues. The CDR3 sequence: CASSQDGAGGNTIYF. CDR3 sequence (DNA): TGCGCCAGCAGCCAAGATGGGGCAGGTGGAAACACCATATATTTT.

Ten or more counts support this clonotype. This sequence joins TRBV5-1 and TRBJ1-1, with a tentative D call TRBD1 (5 bases). Trimming stripped 6 bases from V and 10 bases from J, with 19 bases between. CDR1 and CDR2 (germline): SGHRS, YFSETQ. This CDR3 is 13 amino acids long. CDR3 DNA sequence: TGCGCCAGCAAGCAGCAGGGTCTATCATCAGCTTTCTTT. This sequence encodes CASKQQGLSSAFF.

This clonotype showed up just a few times. This sequence joins TRBV12-3 or TRBV12-4 and TRBJ1-3; tentative D call: TRBD1 (5 bases). The CDR3 contains 15 residues. Trimming took 5 bases from V and 3 from J, leaving 14 bases between them. The CDR3 is CASSRGTGGGNTIYF. For the CDR3, the DNA is TGTGCCAGCAGTCGAGGAACAGGAGGTGGAAACACCATATATTTT.

This clonotype was seen repeatedly, ten times or more. The CDR3 loop reads CASSDTGGGGELFF. The CDR3, as DNA: TGTGCCAGCAGTGACACAGGGGGTGGTGGGGAGCTGTTTTTT. The chain employs TRBV25-1 and TRBJ2-2, with 8 bases matching TRBD1. Germline CDR1 and CDR2: MGHDK and SYGVNS. This CDR3 has 14 amino acids. V shed 3 bases and J 8 bases; nucleotides not matched to a gene: 5.

This clonotype was found many times. The genes are TRBV19 and TRBJ2-6, with D tentatively TRBD1 (6 bases). The germline CDR1 and CDR2 sequences are LNHDA and SQIVND (reference sequence). CDR3 length equals 15 residues. V lost 7 bases to trimming and J lost 2 bases, with 12 bases between them. CDR3 nucleotide sequence: TGTGCCAGTACCCACAGGGAAGCTGGGGCCAACGTCCTGACTTTC. This sequence encodes CASTHREAGANVLTF.

This chain links TRBV6-5 with TRBJ1-5, with 7 bases lining up with TRBD1. The CDR3 is 15 residues long. CDR1 MNHEY and CDR2 SVGAGI come from the germline V gene. Germline trimming cut 7 bases from V and 4 bases from J; bases unmatched to any gene: 10. CDR3 residues: CASNSFEGANQPQHF. CDR3 bases: TGTGCCAGCAATTCATTCGAGGGGGCTAATCAGCCCCAGCATTTT.

The chain couples TRBV19 to TRBJ2-5, with 11 nucleotides matching TRBD2. V trimming: 10 bases; J trimming: 5 bases; junction bases outside the gene matches: 12. Per the germline V gene, CDR1 is LNHDA and CDR2 is SQIVND (reference sequence). The length of the CDR3 is 15 residues. The CDR3 DNA reads as TGTGCCACCTCCCCCTTAGCGGGAGGGAGGGAGACCCAGTACTTC. Translation: CATSPLAGGRETQYF.

This clonotype was detected only a few times. The CDR3 DNA reads as TGCAGCGCGACAGGTTACACCGGGGAGCTGTTTTTT. It translates to CSATGYTGELFF. The V gene is TRBV29-1, the J gene TRBJ2-2, with a weak D call TRBD1 (6 bases). The germline V gene has CDR1 SQVTM and CDR2 ANQGSEA. Trimming left V 7 bases short and J 3 bases short, with 9 bases between. The CDR3 consists of 12 residues.

This clonotype was detected a few times. One end of the junction fails to match germline, which may point to a read error. V usage is TRBV7-3 and J usage is TRBJ2-7; 11 bases line up with TRBD1. CDR1 and CDR2 (germline): SGHTA, FQGTGA. This CDR3 region has 14 residues. The CDR3 region has the DNA TGCGCCAGCAGCTCCCGGGACAGGGGGGACGAGCAGTACTTC. Translation: CASSSRDRGDEQYF.